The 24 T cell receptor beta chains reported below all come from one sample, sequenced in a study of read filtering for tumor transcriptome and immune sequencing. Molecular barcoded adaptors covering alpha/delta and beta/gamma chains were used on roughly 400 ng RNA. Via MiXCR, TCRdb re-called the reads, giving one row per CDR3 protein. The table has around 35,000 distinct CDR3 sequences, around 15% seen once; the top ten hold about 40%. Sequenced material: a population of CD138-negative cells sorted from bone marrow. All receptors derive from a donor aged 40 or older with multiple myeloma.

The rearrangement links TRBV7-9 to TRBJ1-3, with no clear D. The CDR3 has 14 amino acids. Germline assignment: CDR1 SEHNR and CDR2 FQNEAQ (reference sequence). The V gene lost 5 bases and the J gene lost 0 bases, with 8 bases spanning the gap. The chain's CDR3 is CASSRTVSGNTIYF. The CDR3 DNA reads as TGTGCCAGCAGCCGGACCGTCTCTGGAAACACCATATATTTT.

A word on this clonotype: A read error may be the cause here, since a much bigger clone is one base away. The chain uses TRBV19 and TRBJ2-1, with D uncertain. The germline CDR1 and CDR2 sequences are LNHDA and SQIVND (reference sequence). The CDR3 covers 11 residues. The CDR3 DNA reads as TGTGCCAGTAGTATTTTCAATGAGCTGTTCTTC. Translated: CASSIFNELFF. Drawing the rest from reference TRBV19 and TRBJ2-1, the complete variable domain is DGGITQSPKYLFRKEGQNVTLSCEQNLNHDAMYWYRQDPGQGLRLIYYSQIVNDFQKGDIAEGYSVSREKKESFPLTVTSAQKNPTAFYLCASSIFNELFFGPGTRLTVL.

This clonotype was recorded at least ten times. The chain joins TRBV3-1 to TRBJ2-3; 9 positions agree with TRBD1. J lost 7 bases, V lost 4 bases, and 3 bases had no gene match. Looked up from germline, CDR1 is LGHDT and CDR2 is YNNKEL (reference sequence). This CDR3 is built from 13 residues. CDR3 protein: CASSRGQGNTQYF. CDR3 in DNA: TGTGCCAGCAGCCGGGGACAGGGTAATACGCAGTATTTT.

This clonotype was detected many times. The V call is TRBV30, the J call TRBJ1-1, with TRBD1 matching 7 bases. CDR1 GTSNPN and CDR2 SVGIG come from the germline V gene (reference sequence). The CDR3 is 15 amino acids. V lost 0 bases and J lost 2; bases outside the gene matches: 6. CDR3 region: CAWSVQGTRNTEAFF. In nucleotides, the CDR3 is TGTGCCTGGAGTGTACAGGGGACAAGAAACACTGAAGCTTTCTTT.

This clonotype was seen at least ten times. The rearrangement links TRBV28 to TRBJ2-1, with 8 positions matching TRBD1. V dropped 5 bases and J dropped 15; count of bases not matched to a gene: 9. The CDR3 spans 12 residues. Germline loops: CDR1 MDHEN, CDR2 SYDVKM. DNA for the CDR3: TGTGCCAGCAGTCTCCGGACAGGGCTGCGGTTCTTC. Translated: CASSLRTGLRFF.

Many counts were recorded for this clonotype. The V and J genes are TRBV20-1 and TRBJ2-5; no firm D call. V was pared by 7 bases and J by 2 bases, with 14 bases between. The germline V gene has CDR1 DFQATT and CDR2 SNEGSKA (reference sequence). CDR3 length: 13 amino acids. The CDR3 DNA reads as TGCAGTGGCCCTCCGGTCGGACAAGAGACCCAGTACTTC. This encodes CSGPPVGQETQYF.

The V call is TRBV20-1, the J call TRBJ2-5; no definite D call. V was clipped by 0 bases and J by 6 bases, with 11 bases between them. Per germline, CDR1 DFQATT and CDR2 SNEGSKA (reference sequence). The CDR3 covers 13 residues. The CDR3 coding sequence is TGCAGTGCTAGAGATGGATACGACAAGACCCAGTACTTC. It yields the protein CSARDGYDKTQYF.

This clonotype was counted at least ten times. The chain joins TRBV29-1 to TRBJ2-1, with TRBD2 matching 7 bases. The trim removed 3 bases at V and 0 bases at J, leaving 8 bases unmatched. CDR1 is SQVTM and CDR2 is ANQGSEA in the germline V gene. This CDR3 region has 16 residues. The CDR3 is CSVDKIGGSSYNEQFF. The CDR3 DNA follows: TGCAGCGTTGATAAAATAGGCGGGAGCTCCTACAATGAGCAGTTCTTC.

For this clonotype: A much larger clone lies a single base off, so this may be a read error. CDR3 in amino acids: CASSERFQETQYF. Here the CDR3 DNA reads TGTGCCAGCAGTGAACGGTTCCAAGAGACCCAGTACTTC. The chain uses TRBV2 and TRBJ2-5, with D uncertain. Germline V gene lookup returns CDR1 SNHLY and CDR2 FYNNEI. Deletions cut 2 bases from V and 1 base from J, with 5 bases between. The CDR3 covers 13 residues.

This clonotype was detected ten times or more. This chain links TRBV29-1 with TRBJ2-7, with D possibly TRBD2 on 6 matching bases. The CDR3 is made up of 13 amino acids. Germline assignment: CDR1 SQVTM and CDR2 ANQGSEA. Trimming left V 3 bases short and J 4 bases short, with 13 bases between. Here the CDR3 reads CSVETPAGYEQYF. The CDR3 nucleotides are TGCAGCGTTGAGACGCCGGCGGGATACGAGCAGTACTTC.

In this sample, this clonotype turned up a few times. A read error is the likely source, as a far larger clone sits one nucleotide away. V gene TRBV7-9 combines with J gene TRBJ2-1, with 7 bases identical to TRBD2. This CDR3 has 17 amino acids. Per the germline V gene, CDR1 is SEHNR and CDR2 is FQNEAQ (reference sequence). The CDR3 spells CASSPRGGGGPAHERFF. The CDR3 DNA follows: TGTGCCAGCAGTCCTAGGGGCGGCGGGGGACCGGCTCATGAGCGGTTCTTC.

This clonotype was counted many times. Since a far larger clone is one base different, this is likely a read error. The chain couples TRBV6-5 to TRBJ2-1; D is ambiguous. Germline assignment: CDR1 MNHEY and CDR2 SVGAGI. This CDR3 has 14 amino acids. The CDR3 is CASSFGSSYNGQFF. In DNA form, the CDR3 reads TGTGCCAGCAGTTTCGGCTCCTCCTACAATGGGCAGTTCTTC.

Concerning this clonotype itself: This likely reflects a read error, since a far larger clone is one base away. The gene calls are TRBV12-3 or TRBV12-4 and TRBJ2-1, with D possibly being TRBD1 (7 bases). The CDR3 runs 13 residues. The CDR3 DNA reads TGTGTCAGCAGTACCAACAGGGGAGGTGAGCAGTTCTTC. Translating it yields CVSSTNRGGEQFF.

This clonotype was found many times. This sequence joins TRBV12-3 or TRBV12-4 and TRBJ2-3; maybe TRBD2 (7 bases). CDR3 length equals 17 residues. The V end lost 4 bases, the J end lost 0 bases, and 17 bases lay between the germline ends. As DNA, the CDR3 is TGTGCCAGCAGTTGGAGTAGGGGGGGAGGTAGCACAGATACGCAGTATTTT. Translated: CASSWSRGGGSTDTQYF.

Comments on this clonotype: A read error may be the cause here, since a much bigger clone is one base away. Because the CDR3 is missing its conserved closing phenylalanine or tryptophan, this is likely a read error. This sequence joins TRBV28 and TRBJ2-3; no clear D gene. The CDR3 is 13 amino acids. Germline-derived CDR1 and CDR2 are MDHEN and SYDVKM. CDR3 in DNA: TGTGTCGTCTCCGGTATGGGTACGGATACGCAGTATATT. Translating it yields CVVSGMGTDTQYI.

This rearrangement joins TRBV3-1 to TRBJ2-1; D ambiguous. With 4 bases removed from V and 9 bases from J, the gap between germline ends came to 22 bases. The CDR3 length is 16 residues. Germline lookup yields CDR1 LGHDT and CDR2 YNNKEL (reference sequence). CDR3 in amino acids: CASSLKTPLNPTEQFF. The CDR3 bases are TGTGCCAGCAGCCTAAAAACCCCGCTAAACCCGACTGAGCAGTTCTTC.

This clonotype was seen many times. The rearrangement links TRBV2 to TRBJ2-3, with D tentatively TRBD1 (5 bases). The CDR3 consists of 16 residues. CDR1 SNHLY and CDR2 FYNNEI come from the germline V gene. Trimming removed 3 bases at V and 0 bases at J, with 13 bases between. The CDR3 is CASSEGQGYSTDTQYF. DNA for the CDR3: TGTGCCAGCAGTGAGGGTCAGGGTTATAGCACAGATACGCAGTATTTT.

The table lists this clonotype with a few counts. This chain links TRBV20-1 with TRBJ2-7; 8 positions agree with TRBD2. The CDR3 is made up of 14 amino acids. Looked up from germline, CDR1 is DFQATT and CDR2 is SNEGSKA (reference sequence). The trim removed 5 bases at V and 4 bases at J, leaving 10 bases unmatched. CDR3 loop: CSADKAGAAYEQYF. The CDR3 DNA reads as TGCAGTGCTGATAAAGCGGGAGCGGCTTACGAGCAGTACTTC.

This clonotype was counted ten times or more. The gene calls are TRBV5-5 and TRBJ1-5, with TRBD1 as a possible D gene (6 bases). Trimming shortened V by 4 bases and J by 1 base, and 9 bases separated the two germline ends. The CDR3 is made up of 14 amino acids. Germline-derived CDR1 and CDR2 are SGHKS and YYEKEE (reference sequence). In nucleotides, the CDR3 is TGTGCCAGCAGCGGGGGGCGGAGCAATCAGCCCCAGCATTTT. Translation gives CASSGGRSNQPQHF. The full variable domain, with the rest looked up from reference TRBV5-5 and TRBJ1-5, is DAGVTQSPTHLIKTRGQQVTLRCSPISGHKSVSWYQQVLGQGPQFIFQYYEKEERGRGNFPDRFSARQFPNYSSELNVNALLLGDSALYLCASSGGRSNQPQHFGDGTRLSIL.

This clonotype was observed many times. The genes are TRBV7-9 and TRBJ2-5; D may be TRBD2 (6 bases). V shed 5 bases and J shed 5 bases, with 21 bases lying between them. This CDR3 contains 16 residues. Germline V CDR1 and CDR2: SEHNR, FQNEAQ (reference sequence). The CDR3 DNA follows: TGTGCCAGCAGCCCACCCTCCGGGGGTAGGAGGGAGACCCAGTACTTC. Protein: CASSPPSGGRRETQYF. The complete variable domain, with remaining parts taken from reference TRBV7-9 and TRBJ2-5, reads DTGVSQNPRHKITKRGQNVTFRCDPISEHNRLYWYRQTLGQGPEFLTYFQNEAQLEKSRLLSDRFSAERPKGSFSTLEIQRTEQGDSAMYLCASSPPSGGRRETQYFGPGTRLLVL.

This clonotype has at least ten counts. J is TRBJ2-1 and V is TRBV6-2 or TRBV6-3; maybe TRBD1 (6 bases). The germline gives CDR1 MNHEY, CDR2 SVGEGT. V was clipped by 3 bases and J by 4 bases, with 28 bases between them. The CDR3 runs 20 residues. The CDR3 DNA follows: TGTGCCAGCAGTTATCCCGACAGGCCACACAGCCTGGGGGTTTACAATGAGCAGTTCTTC. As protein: CASSYPDRPHSLGVYNEQFF.

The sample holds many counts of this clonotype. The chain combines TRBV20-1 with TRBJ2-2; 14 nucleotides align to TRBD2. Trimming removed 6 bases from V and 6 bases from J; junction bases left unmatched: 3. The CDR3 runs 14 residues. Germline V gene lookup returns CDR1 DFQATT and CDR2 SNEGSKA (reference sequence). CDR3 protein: CSAEGLAGAGELFF. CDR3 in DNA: TGCAGTGCAGAGGGACTAGCGGGGGCCGGGGAGCTGTTTTTT.

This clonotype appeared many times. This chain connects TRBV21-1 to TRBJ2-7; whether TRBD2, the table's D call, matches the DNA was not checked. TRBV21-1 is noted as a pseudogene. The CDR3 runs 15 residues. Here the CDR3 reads CASSKHGALPYEQYF. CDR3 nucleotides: TGTGCCAGCAGCAAACACGGGGCCCTTCCCTACGAGCAGTACTTC.

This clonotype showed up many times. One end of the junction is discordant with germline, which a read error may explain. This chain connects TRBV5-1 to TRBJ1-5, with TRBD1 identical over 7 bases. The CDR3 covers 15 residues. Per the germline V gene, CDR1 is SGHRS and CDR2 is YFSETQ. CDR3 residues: CASRATGNSNQPQHF. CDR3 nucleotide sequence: TGCGCCAGCAGGGCGACAGGGAATAGCAATCAGCCCCAACATTTT.